This TCR beta chain was identified in a study of cytomegalovirus exposure and HLA in healthy donors. Trimming pared 6 bases from V and 1 base from J, leaving 9 bases between. The CDR3 totals 13 residues. Looked up from germline, CDR1 is PRHDT and CDR2 is FYEKMQ (reference sequence). There were likely unrecorded immune exposures, though donors were nominally healthy when sampled. General observations from the study: In a later analysis, a missense DCLRE1C variant was linked to TCR beta V- and J-gene trimming. An analysis done earlier found most TCR beta V segments productive about 87% or about 30% of the time. In a later analysis, an Asian-associated ancestry cluster reportedly showed fewer N-insertions than the roughly 700-donor mean.

This clone appeared a single time. What it recognizes is unknown. The PCR had 60 Vbeta and 13 Jbeta primers. The repertoire was sequenced with immunoSEQ multiplex PCR; TCRdb's copy has only in-frame clones and lacks some. The table includes 150,000 to 200,000 clones, around three quarters detected once. Sequences were obtained from PBMCs. This clonotype was sampled from a woman in her 30s in good health and CMV-seropositive. The chain employs TRBV13 and TRBJ1-2; maybe TRBD1 (5 bases). The CDR3 DNA sequence: TGTGCCAGCAGACGGGGGGGTAACTATGGCTACACCTTC. The encoded protein is CASRRGGNYGYTF.